The following is a T cell receptor beta chain sequence with its context. Its antigen is unknown. Base qualities are not provided; no much larger clone lies one nucleotide away. The data belong to a study of response to subunit inactivated influenza vaccine listed by TCRdb under 2018. About the investigation overall: Deep quantitative profiling of the T cell receptor repertoire was used in the study to follow responses to a trivalent subunit inactivated influenza vaccine. What the study reported, not specific to this receptor: It was suggested by the authors that each seasonal influenza vaccination may recruit only a limited number of new T cells.

The library was built by means of RT-PCR. The data were produced on an Illumina HiSeq 2500. The raw public data were reprocessed by TCRdb itself: fastp quality trimming at Q25, MiXCR clonotype calling, in-frame beta chains only. Entries that share a CDR3 protein sequence are merged under the most common genes and DNA. This sample holds around 650,000 distinct CDR3 sequences; 15% to 18% were observed only once. The ten most abundant clones make up more than 9% of the sample. CDR1 and CDR2, looked up from the germline V gene, are SNHLY and FYNNEI. From the cysteine up to the phenylalanine, the CDR3 has a length of 11 residues. Of the read, only the CDR3 DNA is kept; its 33 bases are in frame from base 1. Ends trimmed: V by 8 bases, J by 6 bases; bases unmatched to a gene: 4.

The sequence came from a man aged 45-65 years who received an inactivated influenza vaccine. Donor details come from another sample of the same person, matched by shared clones. The chain was built from TRBV2 and TRBJ2-7; 7 of the junction bases match TRBD2. This material consisted of PBMCs from blood, taken 11 to 12 days after vaccination. The nucleotides read TGTGCCAGCTGGGGGGGTTTCGAGCAGTACTTC. Translated, this is CASWGGFEQYF.